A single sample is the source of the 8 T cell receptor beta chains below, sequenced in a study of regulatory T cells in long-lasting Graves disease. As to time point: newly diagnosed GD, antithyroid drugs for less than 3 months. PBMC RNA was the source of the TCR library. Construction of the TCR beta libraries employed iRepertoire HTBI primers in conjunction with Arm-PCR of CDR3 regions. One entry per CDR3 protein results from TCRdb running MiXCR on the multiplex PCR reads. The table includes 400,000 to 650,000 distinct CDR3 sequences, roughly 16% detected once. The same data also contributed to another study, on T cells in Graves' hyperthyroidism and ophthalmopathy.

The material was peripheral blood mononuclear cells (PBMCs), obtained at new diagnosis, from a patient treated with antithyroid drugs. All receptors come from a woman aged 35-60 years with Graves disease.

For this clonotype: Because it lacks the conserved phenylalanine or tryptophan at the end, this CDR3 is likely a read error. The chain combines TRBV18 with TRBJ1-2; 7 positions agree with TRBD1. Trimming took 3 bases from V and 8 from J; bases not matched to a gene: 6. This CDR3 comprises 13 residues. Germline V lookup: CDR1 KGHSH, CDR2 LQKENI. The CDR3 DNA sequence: TGTGCCAGCTCACCTGATACAGGGGACGGCTACACCATC. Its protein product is CASSPDTGDGYTI.

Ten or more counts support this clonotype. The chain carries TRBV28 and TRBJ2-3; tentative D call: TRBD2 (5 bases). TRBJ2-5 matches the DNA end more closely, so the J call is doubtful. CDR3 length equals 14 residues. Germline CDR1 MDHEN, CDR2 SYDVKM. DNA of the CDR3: TGTGCCAGCAGTATACCGGGAACAATAGAGACCCAGTACTTC. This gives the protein CASSIPGTIETQYF.

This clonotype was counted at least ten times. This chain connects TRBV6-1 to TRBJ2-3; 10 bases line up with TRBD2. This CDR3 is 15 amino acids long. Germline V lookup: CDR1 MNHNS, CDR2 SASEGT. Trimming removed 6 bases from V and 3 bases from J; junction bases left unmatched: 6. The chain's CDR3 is CASRPSGGATDTQYF. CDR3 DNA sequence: TGTGCCAGCAGGCCCAGCGGGGGGGCAACAGATACGCAGTATTTT.

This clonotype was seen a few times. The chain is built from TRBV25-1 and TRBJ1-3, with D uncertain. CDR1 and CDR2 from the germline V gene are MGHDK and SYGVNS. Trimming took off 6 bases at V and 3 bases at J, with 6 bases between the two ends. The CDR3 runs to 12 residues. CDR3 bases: TGTGCCAGCAGGACGGGTGGAAACACCATATATTTT. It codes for CASRTGGNTIYF.

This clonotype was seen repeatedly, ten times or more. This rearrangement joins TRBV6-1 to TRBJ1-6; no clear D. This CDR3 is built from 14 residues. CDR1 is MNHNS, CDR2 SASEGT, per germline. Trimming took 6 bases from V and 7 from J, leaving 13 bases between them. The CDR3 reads CASSIGLGNSPLHF. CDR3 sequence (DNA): TGTGCCAGCAGCATAGGGTTGGGAAATTCACCCCTCCACTTT.

The CDR3 protein is CSAKRGAGTDTQYF. The CDR3 DNA reads TGCAGTGCCAAGCGGGGGGCGGGCACAGATACGCAGTATTTT. The chain has TRBV20-1 and TRBJ2-3, with TRBD2 matching over 9 bases. CDR1 is DFQATT, CDR2 SNEGSKA, per germline (reference sequence). V shed 6 bases, J shed 1 base, and the junction held 5 bases outside the gene matches. The CDR3 spans 14 residues.

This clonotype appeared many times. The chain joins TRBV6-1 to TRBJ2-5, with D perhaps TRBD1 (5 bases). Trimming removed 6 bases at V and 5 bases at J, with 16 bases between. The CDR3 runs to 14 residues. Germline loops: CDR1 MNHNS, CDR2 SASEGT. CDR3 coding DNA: TGTGCCAGCAGCAGGGTACAGGCGGCGGAGACCCAGTACTTC. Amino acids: CASSRVQAAETQYF.

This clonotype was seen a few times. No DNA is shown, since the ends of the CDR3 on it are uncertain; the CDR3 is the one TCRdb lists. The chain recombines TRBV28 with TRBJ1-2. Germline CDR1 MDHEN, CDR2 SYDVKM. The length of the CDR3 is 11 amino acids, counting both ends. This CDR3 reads CAIRSLYGCTF.